The subject of this entry is one T cell receptor beta chain. Antigen: not known. A single record per CDR3 protein comes from TCRdb applying MiXCR to the 5' RACE reads. The sample records hundreds of thousands of distinct CDR3 sequences, around an eighth being singletons. This record belongs to a study of T cells after yellow fever vaccination. Study-level points and caveats: Most primary-vaccination clones recurred post-booster (more than 95% CD4, around 90% CD8).

The CDR3 totals 16 residues. The ends lost 5 bases at V and 2 bases at J; junction bases unmatched: 8. The receptor was isolated from a man aged 30-40 years who received the YFV17D yellow fever vaccine. The chain combines TRBV12-3 or TRBV12-4 with TRBJ2-1; 8 nucleotides agree with TRBD1. The sample here was PBMCs, taken on the day of the yellow fever booster vaccination. The CDR3 sequence: CASSHRQGSPYNEQFF. CDR3 sequence (DNA): TGTGCCAGCAGTCACAGACAGGGGAGTCCCTACAATGAGCAGTTCTTC.